One sample yielded the 14 T cell receptor beta chains listed below, sequenced in a study of cytomegalovirus exposure and HLA in healthy donors (dated by TCRdb to the late 2010s). Library construction relied on the immunoSEQ multiplex PCR assay. For the multiplex PCR, a mixture combining 60 forward primers for TCR Vbeta segments and 13 reverse primers for TCR Jbeta segments was used. Held by TCRdb, this immuneACCESS table contains in-frame sequences only and omits some clones. Under half of the omission traces to an unresolved V gene where checked; the cause of the rest is unknown. The sample table records about 130,000 clones; around 70% of these occur just once. The top ten hold 2.9% of the sample. The sample taken for sequencing was PBMCs. These receptors all stem from a human donor in good health.

The rearrangement links TRBV9 to TRBJ2-2, with D possibly matching TRBD2 (6 bases). Germline V CDR1 and CDR2: SGDLS, YYNGEE. The CDR3 runs 14 residues. Trimming took off 0 bases at V and 6 bases at J, with 9 bases between the two ends. For the CDR3, the DNA is TGTGCCAGCAGCGTAGGTGGAGGGCCCGGGGAGCTGTTTTTT. This gives the protein CASSVGGGPGELFF.

V is TRBV7-2 and J is TRBJ2-5; perhaps TRBD1 as D (6 bases). The CDR3 has 14 residues. Trimming stripped 1 base from V and 1 base from J, with 7 bases between. The germline CDR1 and CDR2 sequences are SGHTA and FQGNSA. The CDR3 sequence is CASSLGQAQETQYF. The CDR3 DNA reads TGTGCCAGCAGCTTAGGACAGGCCCAAGAGACCCAGTACTTC.

This chain links TRBV5-1 with TRBJ2-3, with D perhaps matching TRBD2 (5 bases). The germline V and J ends were trimmed by 3 bases and 6 bases, with 14 bases remaining between them. CDR3 length: 14 residues. From germline, CDR1 is SGHRS and CDR2 YFSETQ. The CDR3 reads CASSWTGLGDTQYF. DNA of the CDR3: TGCGCCAGCAGCTGGACTGGGCTAGGGGATACGCAGTATTTT.

The rearrangement joins TRBV27 to TRBJ1-2; possibly TRBD1 for D (6 bases). This CDR3 is built from 14 residues. The V end lost 2 bases, the J end lost 5 bases, and 12 bases lay between the germline ends. CDR1 is MNHEY and CDR2 is SMNVEV in the germline V gene (reference sequence). CDR3: CASSLVDSGYGYTF. The CDR3 region has the DNA TGTGCCAGCAGTTTAGTGGACAGTGGGTATGGCTACACCTTC.

On this clone itself: This sample also contains other DNA sequences that code for the same CDR3. The chain combines TRBV10-3 with TRBJ2-3, with D maybe TRBD2 (6 bases). Looked up from germline, CDR1 is ENHRY and CDR2 is SYGVKD. Trimming removed 3 bases at V and 0 bases at J, with 13 bases between. The CDR3 runs 16 residues. The CDR3 is CAISDAGTSSTDTQYF. The CDR3 DNA reads TGTGCCATCAGTGACGCGGGGACCTCTAGCACAGATACGCAGTATTTT.

The J gene is TRBJ2-3, the V gene TRBV6-5, with 12 bases fitting TRBD2. CDR1 MNHEY and CDR2 SVGAGI come from the germline V gene. The CDR3 sequence is 14 residues long. V shed 6 bases, J shed 8 bases, and the junction held 6 bases outside the gene matches. CDR3: CASRGLAGGGTQYF. CDR3 coding DNA: TGTGCCAGCAGAGGTCTAGCGGGGGGGGGTACGCAGTATTTT.

The sample holds a few counts of this clone. J is TRBJ1-2 and V is TRBV7-2, with D possibly being TRBD1 (6 bases). CDR1 and CDR2 (germline): SGHTA, FQGNSA. CDR3 size: 16 residues. V lost 2 bases, J lost 1 base, and 14 bases lay in between. The CDR3 spells CASSLSRGAINYGYTF. CDR3 sequence (DNA): TGTGCCAGCAGCTTAAGTCGGGGGGCAATTAACTATGGCTACACCTTC.

The J gene is TRBJ2-2, the V gene TRBV5-4; 9 nucleotides line up with TRBD2. Losses at the gene ends were 4 bases for V and 4 bases for J; bases not matched to a gene: 11. Germline V gives CDR1 SGHNT, CDR2 YYREEE (reference sequence). The CDR3 has 17 residues. The chain's CDR3 is CASSLPSSGVVTGELFF. The CDR3, as DNA: TGTGCCAGCAGCCTACCATCTAGCGGGGTGGTCACCGGGGAGCTGTTTTTT.

The J gene is TRBJ2-7, the V gene TRBV11-2; TRBD1 is a possible D gene (6 bases). Looked up from germline, CDR1 is SGHAT and CDR2 is FQNNGV. Deletions cut 6 bases from V and 3 bases from J, with 21 bases between. CDR3 length: 16 residues. The chain's CDR3 is CASRSIKKDRFYEQYF. As DNA, the CDR3 is TGTGCCAGCAGGTCTATCAAAAAAGACAGGTTCTACGAGCAGTACTTC.

The gene calls are TRBV7-2 and TRBJ2-6; D remains unclear. V was pared by 2 bases and J by 1 base, with 18 bases between. Germline assignment: CDR1 SGHTA and CDR2 FQGNSA. This CDR3 is built from 19 residues. CDR3 protein: CASSLIVTAPSSGANVLTF. CDR3 in DNA: TGTGCCAGCAGCTTAATTGTTACAGCCCCTTCTTCTGGGGCCAACGTCCTGACTTTC.

The V and J genes are TRBV5-4 and TRBJ2-5, with D unclear. Germline V gene lookup returns CDR1 SGHNT and CDR2 YYREEE (reference sequence). V dropped 0 bases and J dropped 5 bases, with 5 bases sitting between them. The CDR3 has 12 amino acids. The CDR3 DNA reads as TGTGCCAGCAGCTTGGATCAGGAGACCCAGTACTTC. This encodes CASSLDQETQYF.

This chain joins TRBV6-5 and TRBJ1-2; TRBD1 matches at 7 bases. The CDR3 contains 15 residues. Germline CDR1 is MNHEY and CDR2 is SVGAGI. V shed 1 base and J 8 bases; nucleotides not matched to a gene: 10. DNA for the CDR3: TGTGCCAGCAGTTACTTGGCGACAGGGCTTGGCGGCTACACCTTC. Translation: CASSYLATGLGGYTF.

This chain connects TRBV25-1 to TRBJ2-1; 12 nucleotides line up with TRBD2. This CDR3 contains 14 residues. Unmatched junction bases numbered 0, after V lost 6 bases and J lost 3 bases. Germline V CDR1 and CDR2: MGHDK, SYGVNS. The CDR3 protein is CASRLAGGYNEQFF. The CDR3 nucleotides read TGTGCCAGCAGACTAGCGGGAGGCTACAATGAGCAGTTCTTC. Full variable domain (remainder filled in from reference TRBV25-1 and TRBJ2-1): EADIYQTPRYLVIGTGKKITLECSQTMGHDKMYWYQQDPGMELHLIHYSYGVNSTEKGDLSSESTVSRIRTEHFPLTLESARPSHTSQYLCASRLAGGYNEQFFGPGTRLTVL.

The gene calls are TRBV15 and TRBJ2-7; perhaps TRBD1 as D (6 bases). CDR1 is LNHNV, CDR2 YYDKDF, per germline (reference sequence). This CDR3 region has 13 residues. V was pared by 1 base and J by 7 bases, with 11 bases between. In nucleotides, the CDR3 is TGTGCCACCAGCAGAGCCAGAGACAGGGAGCAGTACTTC. Translated, it gives CATSRARDREQYF. Drawing the rest from reference TRBV15 and TRBJ2-7, the complete variable domain is DAMVIQNPRYQVTQFGKPVTLSCSQTLNHNVMYWYQQKSSQAPKLLFHYYDKDFNNEADTPDNFQSRRPNTSFCFLDIRSPGLGDTAMYLCATSRARDREQYFGPGTRLTVT.